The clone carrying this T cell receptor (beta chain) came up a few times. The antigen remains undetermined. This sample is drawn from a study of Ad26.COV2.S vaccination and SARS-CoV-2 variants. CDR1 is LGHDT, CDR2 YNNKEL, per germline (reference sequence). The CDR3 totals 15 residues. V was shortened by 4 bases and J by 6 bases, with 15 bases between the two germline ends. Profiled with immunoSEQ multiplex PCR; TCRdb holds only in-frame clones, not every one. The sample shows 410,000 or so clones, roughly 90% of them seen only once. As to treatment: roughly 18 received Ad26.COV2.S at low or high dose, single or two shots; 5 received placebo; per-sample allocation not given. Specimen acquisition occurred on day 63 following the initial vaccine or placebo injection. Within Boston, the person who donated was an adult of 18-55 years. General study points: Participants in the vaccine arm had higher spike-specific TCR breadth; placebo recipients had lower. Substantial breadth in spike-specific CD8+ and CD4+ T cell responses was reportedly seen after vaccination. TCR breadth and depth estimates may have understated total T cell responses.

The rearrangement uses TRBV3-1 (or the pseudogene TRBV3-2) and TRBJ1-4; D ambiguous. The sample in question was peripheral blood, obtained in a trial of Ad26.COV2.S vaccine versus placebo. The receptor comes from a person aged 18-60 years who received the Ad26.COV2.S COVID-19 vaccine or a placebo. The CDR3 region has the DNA TGTGCCAGCAGCCGTTCCGGATCCGGGGATGAAAAACTGTTTTTT. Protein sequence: CASSRSGSGDEKLFF.